Shown below are 26 T cell receptor beta chains from a single sample sequenced in a study of blood T cell repertoires in COVID-19. The table came from immunoSEQ multiplex PCR; TCRdb's copy has only in-frame clones and leaves some out. The sample consists of 200,000 or so clones, around 83% of them appearing once. What was sequenced was peripheral blood. The receptors stem from a man over 45 who had recovered from COVID-19.

This clone was detected once. The CDR3 DNA follows: TGCGCCAGCAGCCCGGGAAGCGGGAGAACGGCAGATACGCAGTATTTT. This sequence encodes CASSPGSGRTADTQYF. The V gene is TRBV5-1, the J gene TRBJ2-3; 8 nucleotides match TRBD2. Germline V CDR1 and CDR2: SGHRS, YFSETQ. Trimming cost V 4 bases and J 4 bases; bases outside gene matches: 11. This CDR3 contains 16 residues.

The rearrangement joins TRBV5-8 to TRBJ2-5, with 8 bases that match TRBD1. The germline V gene has CDR1 SGHTS and CDR2 YDEGEE. J was trimmed by 7 bases and V by 7 bases; bases with no gene match: 15. The CDR3 has 15 amino acids. CDR3 coding DNA: TGTGCCAGCGTTGGGGGACAGGACTCTTGGGGGACCCAGTACTTC. Amino acid sequence: CASVGGQDSWGTQYF. Using reference TRBV5-8 and TRBJ2-5 for the parts outside the CDR3, the full variable domain is EAGVTQSPTHLIKTRGQQATLRCSPISGHTSVYWYQQALGLGLQFLLWYDEGEERNRGNFPPRFSGRQFPNYSSELNVNALELEDSALYLCASVGGQDSWGTQYFGPGTRLLVL.

This chain connects TRBV5-8 to TRBJ1-6; no firm D call. The CDR3 is 13 residues long. CDR1 and CDR2 from the germline V gene are SGHTS and YDEGEE. V lost 4 bases and J 5 bases, leaving 7 bases between the germline ends. As DNA, the CDR3 is TGTGCCAGCAGCCGCCAGGATAATTCACCCCTCCACTTT. Its translation: CASSRQDNSPLHF.

V usage is TRBV4-1 and J usage is TRBJ2-5; TRBD1 aligns across 9 bases. V trimming: 0 bases; J trimming: 9 bases; junction bases outside the gene matches: 11. The CDR3 runs 16 residues. CDR1 MGHRA and CDR2 YSYEKL come from the germline V gene. Written as DNA, the CDR3 is TGCGCCAGCAGCCAAGATCTAATTGGACAGGGGCTACCCCAGTACTTC. This sequence encodes CASSQDLIGQGLPQYF.

This clone appeared once. The V gene is TRBV12-3 or TRBV12-4, the J gene TRBJ2-5; weak D call: TRBD2 (5 bases). The CDR3 is 13 amino acids. V dropped 4 bases and J dropped 0 bases, with 6 bases sitting between them. The CDR3 bases are TGTGCCAGCAGTTCCGGGAACCAAGAGACCCAGTACTTC. Protein product: CASSSGNQETQYF.

The chain recombines TRBV6-2 or TRBV6-3 with TRBJ2-7; TRBD2 matches 7 bases. The CDR3 totals 15 residues. J gave up 9 bases and V 4 bases, and 15 bases lay outside the gene matches. The germline CDR1 and CDR2 sequences are MNHEY and SVGEGT. The CDR3 nucleotides read TGTGCCAGCAGTTCGGGCGGGAGTACCTCCCGCGTGCAGTACTTC. It yields the protein CASSSGGSTSRVQYF.

J is TRBJ2-5 and V is TRBV7-2, with TRBD1 as a possible D gene (6 bases). V was trimmed by 6 bases and J by 2 bases, leaving 10 bases between them. Germline V CDR1 and CDR2: SGHTA, FQGNSA. The CDR3 spans 13 residues. CDR3 sequence reads: CASSNGQQETQYF. The CDR3 bases are TGTGCCAGCAGTAATGGACAGCAAGAGACCCAGTACTTC. The entire variable domain, with the rest obtained from reference TRBV7-2 and TRBJ2-5, is as follows: GAGVSQSPSNKVTEKGKDVELRCDPISGHTALYWYRQSLGQGLEFLIYFQGNSAPDKSGLPSDRFSAERTGGSVSTLTIQRTQQEDSAVYLCASSNGQQETQYFGPGTRLLVL.

The genes are TRBV6-1 and TRBJ2-7; possible D gene TRBD2, 6 bases. V lost 3 bases to trimming and J lost 3 bases, with 12 bases between them. Germline V gene data show CDR1 as MNHNS and CDR2 as SASEGT. The CDR3 totals 14 residues. CDR3 nucleotides: TGTGCCAGCAGTGATGGGGACTGGCTCTACGAGCAGTACTTC. Translated, it gives CASSDGDWLYEQYF.

The rearrangement joins TRBV9 to TRBJ1-1; no definite D call. The CDR3 length is 14 residues. The V gene lost 3 bases and the J gene lost 1 base, with 10 bases spanning the gap. Germline CDR1 SGDLS, CDR2 YYNGEE. CDR3 DNA sequence: TGTGCCAGCAGCGCGCTTACCGGGAACACTGAAGCTTTCTTT. It is translated as CASSALTGNTEAFF.

The rearrangement links TRBV5-6 to TRBJ2-7; 7 positions match TRBD1. CDR1 is SGHDT and CDR2 is YYEEEE in the germline V gene. V lost 3 bases and J lost 3; bases outside the gene matches: 9. CDR3 length: 15 residues. CDR3 in amino acids: CASSYGWTGNYEQYF. CDR3 bases: TGTGCCAGCAGCTACGGATGGACAGGCAACTACGAGCAGTACTTC.

This clone was recorded a few times. V usage is TRBV15 and J usage is TRBJ1-2, with unresolved D. The CDR3 extends over 13 amino acids. CDR1 LNHNV and CDR2 YYDKDF come from the germline V gene (reference sequence). The CDR3 DNA is TGTGCTACTAGGAAGGCGACCAACTATGGCTACACCTTC. Translated, it gives CATRKATNYGYTF.

This chain connects TRBV7-9 to TRBJ2-7, with 11 bases aligning to TRBD2. The trim removed 4 bases at V and 3 bases at J, leaving 8 bases unmatched. The CDR3 contains 16 residues. Germline-derived CDR1 and CDR2 are SEHNR and FQNEAQ (reference sequence). CDR3 DNA sequence: TGTGCCAGCAGCTCACGTGACCTAGCGGGAGGCTACGAGCAGTACTTC. It specifies CASSSRDLAGGYEQYF.

The rearrangement joins TRBV28 to TRBJ2-2, with 13 bases matching TRBD2. V shed 5 bases and J 5 bases; nucleotides not matched to a gene: 8. The CDR3 consists of 17 residues. Germline V CDR1 and CDR2: MDHEN, SYDVKM. The chain's CDR3 is CASSLLAGGIETGELFF. Written as DNA, the CDR3 is TGTGCCAGCAGTCTACTAGCGGGAGGGATCGAGACCGGGGAGCTGTTTTTT. Drawing the rest from reference TRBV28 and TRBJ2-2, the complete variable domain is DVKVTQSSRYLVKRTGEKVFLECVQDMDHENMFWYRQDPGLGLRLIYFSYDVKMKEKGDIPEGYSVSREKKERFSLILESASTNQTSMYLCASSLLAGGIETGELFFGEGSRLTVL.

V gene TRBV7-8 combines with J gene TRBJ2-1, with 8 bases lining up with TRBD2. The J segment lost 4 bases and the V segment lost 5 bases, leaving 13 bases of the junction unmatched. Germline lookup yields CDR1 SGHVS and CDR2 FQNEAQ. The CDR3 contains 17 residues. The DNA for the CDR3 is TGTGCCAGCAGCCCTAGGGCGGGAGGTCTAATATACAATGAGCAGTTCTTC. It is translated as CASSPRAGGLIYNEQFF.

This chain uses TRBV4-2 with TRBJ2-2, with TRBD2 matching over 10 bases. The CDR3 length is 16 residues. Germline V gives CDR1 LGHNA, CDR2 YNFKEQ. V dropped 4 bases and J dropped 5; count of bases not matched to a gene: 7. Here the CDR3 reads CASSRPSGSGTGELFF. Here the CDR3 DNA reads TGTGCCAGCAGCCGACCTAGCGGGAGCGGGACCGGGGAGCTGTTTTTT.

A note on this clone: The same CDR3 also results from other DNA sequences found in this sample. The chain has TRBV27 and TRBJ2-7; 7 nucleotides match TRBD2. CDR1 is MNHEY and CDR2 is SMNVEV in the germline V gene (reference sequence). Trimming at V came to 4 bases and at J to 2 bases, leaving 2 bases not matched to a gene. The CDR3 runs to 13 residues. The CDR3 region has the DNA TGTGCCAGCAGTTCCGGACTAGCCTACGAGCAGTACTTC. It codes for CASSSGLAYEQYF.

V gene TRBV27 combines with J gene TRBJ1-1, with TRBD1 as a possible D gene (5 bases). Germline loops: CDR1 MNHEY, CDR2 SMNVEV (reference sequence). The CDR3 runs to 12 residues. Trimming removed 5 bases at V and 5 bases at J, with 9 bases between. The CDR3 coding sequence is TGTGCCAGCAGTCGGGGGGGGACTGAAGCTTTCTTT. This translates into CASSRGGTEAFF.

The rearrangement joins TRBV3-1 (or the pseudogene TRBV3-2) to TRBJ2-1; tentative D call: TRBD1 (5 bases). The V gene lost 3 bases and the J gene lost 9 bases, with 21 bases spanning the gap. Germline-derived CDR1 and CDR2 are LGHDT and YNNKEL (reference sequence). This CDR3 contains 16 residues. The CDR3 nucleotides read TGTGCCAGCAGCCACTTGGGGCGGAGCCAGGTGGGTGAGCAGTTCTTC. It is translated as CASSHLGRSQVGEQFF.

V gene TRBV4-2 combines with J gene TRBJ2-7; 13 bases fit TRBD2. V shed 1 base and J 11 bases; nucleotides not matched to a gene: 2. Germline-derived CDR1 and CDR2 are LGHNA and YNFKEQ. This CDR3 contains 13 residues. The CDR3, as DNA: TGTGCCAGCAGCCAAGGCGGGACTAGCGGGAAGTACTTC. It yields the protein CASSQGGTSGKYF.

This clone was seen more than once but under ten times. The V call is TRBV30, the J call TRBJ1-2; D ambiguous. Germline V lookup: CDR1 GTSNPN, CDR2 SVGIG (reference sequence). Between the trimmed V and J ends, which lost 3 bases and 7 bases, there was a span of 12 bases. The CDR3 contains 12 residues. The CDR3 coding sequence is TGTGCCTGGAGAACAGCTCGGGGTGGCTACACCTTC. It is translated as CAWRTARGGYTF. Looking up the rest from reference TRBV30 and TRBJ1-2 gives the full variable domain: SQTIHQWPATLVQPVGSPLSLECTVEGTSNPNLYWYRQAAGRGLQLLFYSVGIGQISSEVPQNLSASRPQDRQFILSSKKLLLSDSGFYLCAWRTARGGYTFGSGTRLTVV.

V usage is TRBV14 and J usage is TRBJ2-4; possibly TRBD2 for D (6 bases). Germline CDR1 SGHDN, CDR2 FVKESK. The V and J ends lost 5 bases and 6 bases respectively, with 14 bases between them. The CDR3 runs to 14 residues. As DNA, the CDR3 is TGTGCCAGCAGCTTTGGAGGGTTGGGAAACATTCAGTACTTC. This sequence encodes CASSFGGLGNIQYF.

The chain links TRBV23-1 to TRBJ2-3; 7 bases match TRBD1. TRBV23-1 is labeled an ORF, and its function is uncertain. Trimming took 0 bases from V and 1 from J; bases not matched to a gene: 16. The CDR3 has 20 amino acids. CDR3 sequence reads: CASSQSNESGTARGTDTQYF. The CDR3, as DNA: TGCGCCAGCAGTCAATCCAATGAATCAGGGACAGCGCGGGGCACAGATACGCAGTATTTT.

The genes are TRBV5-4 and TRBJ1-2; D remains unclear. This CDR3 contains 14 residues. CDR1 SGHNT and CDR2 YYREEE come from the germline V gene (reference sequence). Between the trimmed V and J ends, which lost 0 bases and 8 bases, there was a span of 14 bases. The CDR3, as DNA: TGTGCCAGCAGCTTGGTGGACCGGGAGGAAGGCTACACCTTC. As protein: CASSLVDREEGYTF.

The V gene is TRBV3-1 (or the pseudogene TRBV3-2), the J gene TRBJ1-1, with TRBD1 identical over 7 bases. The V gene's germline CDR1 is LGHDT and CDR2 YNNKEL (reference sequence). The J segment lost 12 bases and the V segment lost 5 bases, leaving 12 bases of the junction unmatched. The length of the CDR3 is 13 residues. This CDR3 is CASSYLAGTAPFF. Written as DNA, the CDR3 is TGTGCCAGCAGCTATCTCGCCGGGACAGCCCCTTTCTTT.

The chain has TRBV28 and TRBJ2-3, with TRBD2 matching 10 bases. The CDR3 is 17 residues long. Germline loops: CDR1 MDHEN, CDR2 SYDVKM. Trimming removed 2 bases from V and 2 bases from J; junction bases left unmatched: 7. CDR3 loop: CASSLGSGRVLTDTQYF. CDR3 nucleotide sequence: TGTGCCAGCAGTTTAGGGAGCGGGAGGGTACTCACAGATACGCAGTATTTT.

CDR3 amino acids: CASRRDSGSNSPLHF. CDR3 in DNA: TGTGCCAGCAGACGGGACAGCGGATCTAATTCACCCCTCCACTTT. The rearrangement links TRBV27 to TRBJ1-6; 7 nucleotides align to TRBD1. This CDR3 region has 15 residues. In germline, CDR1 is MNHEY, CDR2 SMNVEV (reference sequence). J was trimmed by 6 bases and V by 6 bases; bases with no gene match: 8.